A single sample is the source of the 13 T cell receptor beta chains below, sequenced in a study of molecular identifiers for immune sequencing clone quantification. TCRdb recomputed calls from the PCR reads with MiXCR, one row per CDR3 protein. The repertoire holds 460,000 or so distinct CDR3 sequences, with less than 30% as singletons. Specimen: naive CD8+ T cells from blood, with Jurkat cell RNA spiked in. The subset was: FACS-sorted CD8+CD4-CCR7+CD45RA+ naive T cells. These receptor sequences come from a human donor in good health. Some libraries in this study had Jurkat cell RNA spiked in.

This clonotype was recorded a few times. The J gene is TRBJ1-3, the V gene TRBV7-9; D gene uncertain. Germline assignment: CDR1 SEHNR and CDR2 FQNEAQ (reference sequence). V lost 1 base to trimming and J lost 0 bases, with 10 bases between them. This CDR3 has 16 amino acids. CDR3 DNA sequence: TGTGCCAGCAGCTTAGTTGACGGGAGCTCTGGAAACACCATATATTTT. It encodes CASSLVDGSSGNTIYF.

This clonotype appeared a few times. The chain links TRBV20-1 to TRBJ2-5, with TRBD2 matching 7 bases. The ends lost 4 bases at V and 1 base at J; junction bases unmatched: 6. The CDR3 runs to 14 residues. Per the germline V gene, CDR1 is DFQATT and CDR2 is SNEGSKA (reference sequence). The CDR3 DNA follows: TGCAGTGCTAACGGAGCGGGACTCCAAGAGACCCAGTACTTC. Protein: CSANGAGLQETQYF.

Ten or more counts support this clonotype. The chain has TRBV12-3 or TRBV12-4 and TRBJ2-7; maybe TRBD2 (6 bases). The CDR3 totals 10 residues. V lost 8 bases and J 8 bases, leaving 10 bases between the germline ends. The CDR3 DNA reads as TGTGCCAGCGGAGGGGCCCAGCAGTACTTC. Amino acid sequence: CASGGAQQYF.

This clonotype was detected only a few times. CDR3 sequence: CASSAALDHYGYTF. The CDR3 bases are TGTGCCAGCAGCGCCGCCCTGGACCACTATGGCTACACCTTC. The chain combines TRBV28 with TRBJ1-2; unclear D gene. The germline V and J ends were trimmed by 6 bases and 3 bases, with 14 bases remaining between them. The CDR3 sequence is 14 residues long. CDR1 and CDR2 (germline): MDHEN, SYDVKM.

This clonotype was detected only once. This sequence joins TRBV20-1 and TRBJ1-1; no definite D call. Germline CDR1 DFQATT, CDR2 SNEGSKA (reference sequence). Trimming stripped 7 bases from V and 2 bases from J, with 8 bases between. The CDR3 spans 11 residues. The CDR3 nucleotides read TGCAGTGGAGAAGTAAACACTGAAGCTTTCTTT. Translated: CSGEVNTEAFF.

This clonotype was counted many times. The chain couples TRBV7-9 to TRBJ2-3; 7 bases are shared with TRBD2. The V and J ends lost 1 base and 2 bases, in that order; junction bases with no gene match: 3. The CDR3 runs to 15 residues. Germline V gene data show CDR1 as SEHNR and CDR2 as FQNEAQ (reference sequence). This CDR3 is CASSLETSNTDTQYF. Here the CDR3 DNA reads TGTGCCAGCAGCTTAGAGACTAGCAACACAGATACGCAGTATTTT.

This clonotype was found a few times. The chain is built from TRBV6-2 or TRBV6-3 and TRBJ1-5, with D unresolved. V was clipped by 7 bases and J by 0 bases, with 13 bases between them. Germline assignment: CDR1 MNHEY and CDR2 SVGEGT. This CDR3 is built from 15 residues. CDR3 DNA sequence: TGTGCCAGCAACCAGGAACTCTATAGCAATCAGCCCCAGCATTTT. Amino acid sequence: CASNQELYSNQPQHF.

This clonotype appeared many times. J is TRBJ2-7 and V is TRBV6-1, with 7 bases fitting TRBD1. V was pared by 6 bases and J by 1 base, with 9 bases of the junction left unmatched. Germline lookup yields CDR1 MNHNS and CDR2 SASEGT. The length of the CDR3 is 15 residues. CDR3 bases: TGTGCCAGCAGCAATCCGGGACAGAGATCCTACGAGCAGTACTTC. Protein sequence: CASSNPGQRSYEQYF.

A word on this clonotype: With a much larger clone just one base away, this may be a read error. This chain links TRBV2 with TRBJ1-1, with 7 bases lining up with TRBD1. This CDR3 region has 12 residues. The germline V gene has CDR1 SNHLY and CDR2 FYNNEI. CDR3 amino acids: CAGSGLGGAAFF. CDR3 nucleotides: TGTGCCGGCAGTGGGCTAGGGGGCGCGGCTTTCTTT.

This clonotype was seen repeatedly, ten times or more. The chain uses TRBV28 and TRBJ2-7, with D perhaps TRBD2 (5 bases). The CDR3 sequence is 16 residues long. CDR1 is MDHEN and CDR2 is SYDVKM in the germline V gene. The V end was cut by 5 bases, the J end by 0 bases, with 17 bases between. The CDR3 region is CASSPPRDTSSYEQYF. CDR3 nucleotide sequence: TGTGCCAGCAGTCCCCCCCGGGATACGAGCTCCTACGAGCAGTACTTC.

This clonotype was seen ten or more times. J is TRBJ2-5 and V is TRBV29-1; maybe TRBD2 (8 bases). Germline-derived CDR1 and CDR2 are SQVTM and ANQGSEA. The CDR3 is 15 amino acids. Deletions cut 4 bases from V and 1 base from J, with 16 bases between. CDR3 coding DNA: TGCAGCGTTGGGGTAGCGGGACAGCCCCAAGAGACCCAGTACTTC. Translating gives CSVGVAGQPQETQYF.

This clonotype was picked up one time. This may stem from a read error, because a much larger clone lies one nucleotide away. This chain links TRBV11-2 with TRBJ2-3; 9 nucleotides match TRBD2. The CDR3 is made up of 17 amino acids. V dropped 5 bases and J dropped 11; count of bases not matched to a gene: 20. Looked up from germline, CDR1 is SGHAT and CDR2 is FQNNGV. The CDR3 region is CASSRRTSEARGLKQYF. The CDR3 DNA reads TGTGCCAGCAGCCGGCGGACTAGCGAAGCCCGGGGCTTAAAGCAGTATTTT.

The J gene is TRBJ2-7, the V gene TRBV4-1; TRBD1 matches at 8 bases. The CDR3 extends over 16 amino acids. The germline gives CDR1 MGHRA, CDR2 YSYEKL. With 1 base clipped from V and 5 bases from J, the junction kept 10 bases outside the gene matches. CDR3 amino acids: CASSQVRQGTYDEQYF. In DNA form, the CDR3 reads TGCGCCAGCAGCCAAGTCAGACAGGGGACTTATGACGAGCAGTACTTC.